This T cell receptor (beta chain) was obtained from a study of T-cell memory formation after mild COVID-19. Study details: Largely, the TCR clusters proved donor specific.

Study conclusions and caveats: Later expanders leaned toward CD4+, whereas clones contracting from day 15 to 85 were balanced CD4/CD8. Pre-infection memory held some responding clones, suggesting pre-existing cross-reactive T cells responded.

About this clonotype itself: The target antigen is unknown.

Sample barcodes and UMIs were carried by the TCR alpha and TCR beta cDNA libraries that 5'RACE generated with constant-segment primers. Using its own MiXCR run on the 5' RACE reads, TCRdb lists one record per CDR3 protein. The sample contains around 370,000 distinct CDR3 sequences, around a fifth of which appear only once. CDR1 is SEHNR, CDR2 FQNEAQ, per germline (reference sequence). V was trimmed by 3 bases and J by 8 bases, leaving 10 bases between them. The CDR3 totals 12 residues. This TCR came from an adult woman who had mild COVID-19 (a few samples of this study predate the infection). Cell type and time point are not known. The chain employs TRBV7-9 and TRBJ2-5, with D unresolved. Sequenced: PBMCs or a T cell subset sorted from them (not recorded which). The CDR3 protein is CASSLDGRTQYF. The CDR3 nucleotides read TGTGCCAGCAGCTTGGACGGAAGAACCCAGTACTTC.